This record looks at one TCR beta chain sequence and its context. What it binds is not known. The source of the sample is a study of cytomegalovirus exposure and HLA in healthy donors. Turning to the study itself: From donors who were HLA-typed, an early data release held 80 million to 85 million unique TCRs.

PCR used 60 Vbeta primers and 13 Jbeta primers. Using immunoSEQ multiplex PCR, the repertoire was profiled, and TCRdb retains in-frame clones only, with some absent. The top ten hold roughly 2% of the sample, which has under 300,000 clones, roughly 81% seen once. General study points: Overall, roughly 160 TCR beta chains were annotated as cytomegalovirus-associated. In a later analysis, CMV-associated beta chains were mostly HLA-associated, it appeared. Later work showed greater clonal expansion in HLA-associated TCR beta chains than in equally common others.

Specimen: PBMCs. The TCR was taken from a woman aged 35 to 49 in good health and CMV-seropositive.

For the CDR3, the DNA is TGTGCCTACGACAGGGGCCGCGCCTTTGGCTACACCTTC. This sequence encodes CAYDRGRAFGYTF. This chain joins TRBV30 and TRBJ1-2; 8 bases are a match to TRBD1. Germline-derived CDR1 and CDR2 are GTSNPN and SVGIG (reference sequence). The trim removed 7 bases at V and 7 bases at J, leaving 11 bases unmatched. The CDR3 contains 13 residues.